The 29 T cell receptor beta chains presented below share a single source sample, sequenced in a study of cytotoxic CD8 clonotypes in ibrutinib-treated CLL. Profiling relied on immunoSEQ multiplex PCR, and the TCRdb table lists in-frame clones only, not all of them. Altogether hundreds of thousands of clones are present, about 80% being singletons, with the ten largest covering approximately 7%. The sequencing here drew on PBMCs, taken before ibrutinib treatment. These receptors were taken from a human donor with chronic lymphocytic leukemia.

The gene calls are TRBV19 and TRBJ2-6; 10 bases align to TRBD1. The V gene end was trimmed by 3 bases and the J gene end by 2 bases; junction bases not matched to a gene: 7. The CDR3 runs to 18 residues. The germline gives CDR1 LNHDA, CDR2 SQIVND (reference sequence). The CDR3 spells CASSISGTGAPGANVLTF. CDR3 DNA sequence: TGTGCCAGTAGTATCTCCGGGACAGGGGCCCCTGGGGCCAACGTCCTGACTTTC.

CDR3 sequence reads: CASSVSYIQENTEAFF. As DNA, the CDR3 is TGTGCCAGTAGTGTCTCCTATATACAGGAGAACACTGAAGCTTTCTTT. V is TRBV19 and J is TRBJ1-1; TRBD1 might be the D (5 bases). Trimming shortened V by 5 bases and J by 1 base, and 17 bases separated the two germline ends. The germline V gene has CDR1 LNHDA and CDR2 SQIVND (reference sequence). The CDR3 is 16 residues long.

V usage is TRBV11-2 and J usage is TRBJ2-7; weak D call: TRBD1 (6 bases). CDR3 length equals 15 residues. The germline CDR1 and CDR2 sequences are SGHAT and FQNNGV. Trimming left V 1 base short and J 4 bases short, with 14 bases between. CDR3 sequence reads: CASSLGRGLQYEQYF. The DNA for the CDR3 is TGTGCCAGCAGCTTAGGCAGGGGCCTCCAGTACGAGCAGTACTTC.

This CDR3 reads CASSQDIYREAVNQPQHF. The CDR3 region has the DNA TGCGCCAGCAGCCAAGATATATACAGGGAAGCAGTCAATCAGCCCCAGCATTTT. The rearrangement uses TRBV4-3 and TRBJ1-5; D possibly corresponds to TRBD1 (6 bases). The germline V gene encodes CDR1 LGHNA and CDR2 YSLEER. This CDR3 is 18 amino acids long. V lost 0 bases and J 3 bases, leaving 18 bases between the germline ends.

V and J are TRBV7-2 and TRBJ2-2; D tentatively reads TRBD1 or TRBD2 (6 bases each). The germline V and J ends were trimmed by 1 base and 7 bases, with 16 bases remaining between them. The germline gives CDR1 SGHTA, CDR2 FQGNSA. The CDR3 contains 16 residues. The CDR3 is CASSLVFLRGLGELFF. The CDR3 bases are TGTGCCAGCAGCTTAGTTTTTCTTCGGGGGCTCGGGGAGCTGTTTTTT. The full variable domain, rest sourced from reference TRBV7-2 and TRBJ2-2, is GAGVSQSPSNKVTEKGKDVELRCDPISGHTALYWYRQSLGQGLEFLIYFQGNSAPDKSGLPSDRFSAERTGGSVSTLTIQRTQQEDSAVYLCASSLVFLRGLGELFFGEGSRLTVL.

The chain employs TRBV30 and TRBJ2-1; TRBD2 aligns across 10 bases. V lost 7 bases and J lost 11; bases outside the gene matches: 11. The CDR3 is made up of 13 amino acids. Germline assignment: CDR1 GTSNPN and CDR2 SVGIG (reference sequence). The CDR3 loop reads CASPLAGEGKQFF. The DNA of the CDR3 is TGTGCCTCCCCTCTAGCGGGAGAGGGAAAGCAGTTCTTC.

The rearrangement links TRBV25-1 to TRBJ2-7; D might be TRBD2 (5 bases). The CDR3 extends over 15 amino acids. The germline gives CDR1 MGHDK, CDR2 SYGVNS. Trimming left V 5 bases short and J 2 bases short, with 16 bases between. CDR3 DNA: TGTGCCAGCAGTTTTGCGGGTCGAGAGGCCTACGAGCAGTACTTC. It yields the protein CASSFAGREAYEQYF.

The CDR3 loop reads CASSPGLGTDTQYF. CDR3 nucleotide sequence: TGCGCCAGCAGCCCGGGACTGGGCACAGATACGCAGTATTTT. This sequence joins TRBV10-1 and TRBJ2-3; the D gene is possibly TRBD2 (6 bases). The germline V and J ends were trimmed by 6 bases and 1 base, with 11 bases remaining between them. The CDR3 loop spans 14 amino acids. CDR1 and CDR2 from the germline V gene are WNHNN and SYGVQD (reference sequence).

The CDR3: CASNMDSQLGYTF. The CDR3 nucleotides are TGTGCCAGCAACATGGACAGCCAACTTGGCTACACCTTC. The chain combines TRBV2 with TRBJ1-2; D may be TRBD1 (6 bases). Germline lookup yields CDR1 SNHLY and CDR2 FYNNEI. This CDR3 region has 13 residues. The V gene lost 7 bases and the J gene lost 7 bases, with 16 bases spanning the gap.

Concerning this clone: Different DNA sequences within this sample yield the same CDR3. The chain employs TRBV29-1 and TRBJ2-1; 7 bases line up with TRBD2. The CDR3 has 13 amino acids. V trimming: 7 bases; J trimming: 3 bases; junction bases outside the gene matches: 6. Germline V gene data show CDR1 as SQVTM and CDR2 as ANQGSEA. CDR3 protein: CSASGGSYNEQFF. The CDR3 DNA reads TGCAGCGCATCGGGCGGGAGCTACAATGAGCAGTTCTTC.

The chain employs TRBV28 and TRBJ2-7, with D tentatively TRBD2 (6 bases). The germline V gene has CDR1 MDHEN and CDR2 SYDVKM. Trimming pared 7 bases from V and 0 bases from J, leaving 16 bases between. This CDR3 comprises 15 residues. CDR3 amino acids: CASTRQRALSYEQYF. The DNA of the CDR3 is TGTGCCAGCACCCGCCAGCGGGCCCTCTCCTACGAGCAGTACTTC.

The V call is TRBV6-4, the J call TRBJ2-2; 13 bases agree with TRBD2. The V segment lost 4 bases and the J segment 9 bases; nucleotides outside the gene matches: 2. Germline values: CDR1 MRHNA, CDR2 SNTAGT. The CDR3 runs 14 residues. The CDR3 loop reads CASSGLAGGRELFF. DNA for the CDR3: TGTGCCAGCAGTGGACTAGCGGGAGGTCGGGAGCTGTTTTTT.

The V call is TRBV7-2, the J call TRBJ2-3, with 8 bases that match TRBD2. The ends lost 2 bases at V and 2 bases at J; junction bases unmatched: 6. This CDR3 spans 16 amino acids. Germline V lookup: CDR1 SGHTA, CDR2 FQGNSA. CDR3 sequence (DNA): TGTGCCAGCAGCTTAATGGCGGGAGGTGCCACAGATACGCAGTATTTT. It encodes CASSLMAGGATDTQYF.

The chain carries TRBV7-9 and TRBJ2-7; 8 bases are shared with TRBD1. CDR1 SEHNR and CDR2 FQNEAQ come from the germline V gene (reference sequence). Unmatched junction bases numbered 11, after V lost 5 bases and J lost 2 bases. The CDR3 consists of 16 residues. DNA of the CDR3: TGTGCCAGCAGCATAATTCAGGGGGCGCTTCCCTACGAGCAGTACTTC. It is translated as CASSIIQGALPYEQYF.

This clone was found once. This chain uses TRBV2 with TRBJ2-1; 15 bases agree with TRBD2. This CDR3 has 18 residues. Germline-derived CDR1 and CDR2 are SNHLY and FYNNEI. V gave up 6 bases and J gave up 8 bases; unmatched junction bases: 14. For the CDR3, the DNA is TGTGCCAGCAGCGACTCCGGGACTAGCGGGAGGAATCGGGATGAGCAGTTCTTC. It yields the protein CASSDSGTSGRNRDEQFF.

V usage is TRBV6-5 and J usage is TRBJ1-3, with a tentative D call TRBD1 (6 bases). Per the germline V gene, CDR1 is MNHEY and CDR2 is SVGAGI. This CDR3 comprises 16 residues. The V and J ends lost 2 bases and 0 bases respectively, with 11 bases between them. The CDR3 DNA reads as TGTGCCAGCAGTTACACTACAGGGCGCTCTGGAAACACCATATATTTT. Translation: CASSYTTGRSGNTIYF.

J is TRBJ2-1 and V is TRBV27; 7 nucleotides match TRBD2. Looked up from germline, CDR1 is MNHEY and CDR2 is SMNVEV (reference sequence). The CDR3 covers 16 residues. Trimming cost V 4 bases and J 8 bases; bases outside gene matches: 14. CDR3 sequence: CASSSRGGLVGDEQFF. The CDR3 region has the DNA TGTGCCAGCAGTTCCCGGGGAGGGCTTGTTGGCGATGAGCAGTTCTTC.

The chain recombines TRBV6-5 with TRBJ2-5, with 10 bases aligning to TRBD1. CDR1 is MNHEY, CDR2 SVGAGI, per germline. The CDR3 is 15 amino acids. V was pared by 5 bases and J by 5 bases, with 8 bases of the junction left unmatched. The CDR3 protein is CASSKSGTGVETQYF. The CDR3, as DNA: TGTGCCAGCAGTAAGTCCGGGACAGGGGTCGAGACCCAGTACTTC.

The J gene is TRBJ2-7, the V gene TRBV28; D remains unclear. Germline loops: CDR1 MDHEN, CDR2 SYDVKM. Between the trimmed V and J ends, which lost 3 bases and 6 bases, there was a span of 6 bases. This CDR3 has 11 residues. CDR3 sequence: CASSLTGEQYF. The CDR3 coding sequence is TGTGCCAGCAGTTTGACCGGCGAGCAGTACTTC. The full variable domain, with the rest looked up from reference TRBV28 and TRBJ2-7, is DVKVTQSSRYLVKRTGEKVFLECVQDMDHENMFWYRQDPGLGLRLIYFSYDVKMKEKGDIPEGYSVSREKKERFSLILESASTNQTSMYLCASSLTGEQYFGPGTRLTVT.

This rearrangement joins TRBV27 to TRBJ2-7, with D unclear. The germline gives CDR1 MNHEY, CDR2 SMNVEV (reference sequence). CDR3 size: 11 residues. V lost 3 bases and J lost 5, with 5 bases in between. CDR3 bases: TGTGCCAGCAGTTTTGGGGACGAGCAGTACTTC. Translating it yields CASSFGDEQYF.

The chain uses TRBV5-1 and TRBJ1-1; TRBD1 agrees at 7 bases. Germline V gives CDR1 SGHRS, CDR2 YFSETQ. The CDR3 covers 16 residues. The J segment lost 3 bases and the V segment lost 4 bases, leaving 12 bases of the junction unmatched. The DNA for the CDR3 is TGCGCCAGCAGCCTGGGACAGCTCAACTTCTACACTGAAGCTTTCTTT. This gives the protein CASSLGQLNFYTEAFF.

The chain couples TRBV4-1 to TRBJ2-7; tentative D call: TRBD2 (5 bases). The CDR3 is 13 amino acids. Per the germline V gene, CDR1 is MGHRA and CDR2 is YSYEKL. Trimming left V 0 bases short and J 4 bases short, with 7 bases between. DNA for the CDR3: TGCGCCAGCAGCCAAGAATCGGGGTACGAGCAGTACTTC. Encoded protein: CASSQESGYEQYF.

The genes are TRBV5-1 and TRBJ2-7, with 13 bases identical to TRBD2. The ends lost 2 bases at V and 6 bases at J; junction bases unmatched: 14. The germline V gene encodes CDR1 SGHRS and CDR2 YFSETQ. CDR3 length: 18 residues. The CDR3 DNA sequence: TGCGCCAGCAGCTTAGGACGACTAGCGGGAGGTTCCTTTGGCGAGCAGTACTTC. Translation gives CASSLGRLAGGSFGEQYF.

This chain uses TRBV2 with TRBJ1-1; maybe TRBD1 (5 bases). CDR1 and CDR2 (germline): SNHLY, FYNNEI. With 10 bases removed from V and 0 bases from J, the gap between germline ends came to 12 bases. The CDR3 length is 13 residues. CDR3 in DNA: TGTGCCACCGAGCGGGGGGTGAACACTGAAGCTTTCTTT. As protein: CATERGVNTEAFF.

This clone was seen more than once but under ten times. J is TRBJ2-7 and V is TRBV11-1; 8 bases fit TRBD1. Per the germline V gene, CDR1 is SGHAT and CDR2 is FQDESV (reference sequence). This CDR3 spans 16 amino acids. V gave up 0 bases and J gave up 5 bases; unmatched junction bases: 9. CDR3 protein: CASSLAGQGFFNEQYF. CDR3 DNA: TGTGCCAGCAGCTTAGCCGGACAGGGTTTTTTCAACGAGCAGTACTTC.

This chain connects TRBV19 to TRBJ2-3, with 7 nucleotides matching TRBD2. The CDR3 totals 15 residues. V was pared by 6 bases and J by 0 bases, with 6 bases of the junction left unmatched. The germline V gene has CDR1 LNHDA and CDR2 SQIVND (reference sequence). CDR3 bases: TGTGCCAGTAGGCGAACTAGCGCAAGCACAGATACGCAGTATTTT. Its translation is CASRRTSASTDTQYF.

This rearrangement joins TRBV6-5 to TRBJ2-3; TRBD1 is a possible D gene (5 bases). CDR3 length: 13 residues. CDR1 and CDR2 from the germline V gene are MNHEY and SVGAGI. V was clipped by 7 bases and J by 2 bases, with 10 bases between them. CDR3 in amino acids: CASTPGHTDTQYF. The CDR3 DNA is TGTGCCAGCACCCCAGGACACACAGATACGCAGTATTTT.

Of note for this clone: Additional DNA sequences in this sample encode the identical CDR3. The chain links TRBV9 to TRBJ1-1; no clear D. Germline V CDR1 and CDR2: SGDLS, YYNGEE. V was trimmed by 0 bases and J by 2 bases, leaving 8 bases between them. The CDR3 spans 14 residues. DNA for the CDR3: TGTGCCAGCAGCGTAGATCGTGGAAACACTGAAGCTTTCTTT. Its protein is CASSVDRGNTEAFF.

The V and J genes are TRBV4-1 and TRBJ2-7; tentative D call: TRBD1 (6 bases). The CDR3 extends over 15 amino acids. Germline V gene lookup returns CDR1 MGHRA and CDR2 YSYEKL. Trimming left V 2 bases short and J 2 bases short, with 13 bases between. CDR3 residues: CASSQNDRQAYEQYF. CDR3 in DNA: TGCGCCAGCAGCCAAAACGACCGACAGGCCTACGAGCAGTACTTC.